This TCR beta chain was captured by sequencing in a study of cytomegalovirus exposure and HLA in healthy donors. General observations from the study: Association with HLA alleles at 0.05 false discovery rate was found for 16,951 TCR beta sequences in a later analysis. Listed as cytomegalovirus-associated were more than 150 TCR beta chains. It was reported that TCR beta sequences correctly inferred the HLA-A and HLA-B alleles for most subjects. Later work found most CMV-associated TCR beta chains apparently HLA-restricted.

Germline values: CDR1 SGHNT, CDR2 YENEEA. CDR3 length: 15 amino acids. V was cut by 1 base and J by 2 bases, with 12 bases left in between. To note about this clone: Its matching antigen is unknown.

A multiplex PCR was run with 60 Vbeta primers and 13 Jbeta primers. Sequencing used immunoSEQ multiplex PCR; TCRdb keeps in-frame clones, though not all of them. The data contain some 180,000 clones, 76% of them singletons. This TCR derives from a woman aged 25 to 45 in good health and CMV-seropositive. Sequencing was performed on PBMCs. The chain carries TRBV11-3 and TRBJ2-7; weak D call: TRBD1 (5 bases). The chain's CDR3 is CASSLGQTFPYEQYF. The CDR3 nucleotides read TGTGCCAGCAGCTTAGGACAGACTTTTCCCTACGAGCAGTACTTC.